This T cell receptor (beta chain) was sequenced during a study of cytomegalovirus exposure and HLA in healthy donors. Researchers ran the PCR with 60 Vbeta and 13 Jbeta primers. Sequencing was performed with immunoSEQ multiplex PCR; in TCRdb, only in-frame clones are kept and a portion is missing. The sample includes more than 150,000 clones, roughly 82% of them seen just once. The germline V gene has CDR1 WNHNN and CDR2 SYGVQD (reference sequence). CDR3 length equals 14 residues. Trimming cost V 5 bases and J 2 bases, with 9 bases left between them. In regard to this clone: Antigen unknown.

Study results and limitations: Despite most TCR sequences being rare, some public TCRs occurred in many donors. DRB1 showed the most TCR associations and HLA-C the fewest in a later analysis, as rates varied by HLA locus.

Sequenced: PBMCs. The TCR sequence derives from a girl aged 2-10 years in good health and CMV-seropositive. The gene calls are TRBV10-1 and TRBJ2-2; D is perhaps TRBD1 (5 bases). CDR3 sequence reads: CASSSDTNTGELFF. The CDR3 DNA reads as TGCGCCAGCAGTTCGGACACCAACACCGGGGAGCTGTTTTTT.